This TCR beta chain was sequenced in a study of blood T cell repertoires in COVID-19. Clones were read by immunoSEQ multiplex PCR, and TCRdb kept only the in-frame ones, dropping some. The data hold approximately 96,000 clones, with about 95% observed a single time. The TCR comes from a human donor with active COVID-19. The donor label of this sample is uncertain. Material: peripheral blood.

The CDR3 sequence: CAISDIASLSPDTQYF. The CDR3 nucleotides are TGTGCCATCAGTGATATCGCTAGCCTGAGCCCAGATACGCAGTATTTT. This rearrangement joins TRBV10-3 to TRBJ2-3, with D tentatively TRBD2 (5 bases). The V and J ends lost 3 bases and 4 bases respectively, with 17 bases between them. Germline V gene data show CDR1 as ENHRY and CDR2 as SYGVKD. The CDR3 extends over 16 amino acids.